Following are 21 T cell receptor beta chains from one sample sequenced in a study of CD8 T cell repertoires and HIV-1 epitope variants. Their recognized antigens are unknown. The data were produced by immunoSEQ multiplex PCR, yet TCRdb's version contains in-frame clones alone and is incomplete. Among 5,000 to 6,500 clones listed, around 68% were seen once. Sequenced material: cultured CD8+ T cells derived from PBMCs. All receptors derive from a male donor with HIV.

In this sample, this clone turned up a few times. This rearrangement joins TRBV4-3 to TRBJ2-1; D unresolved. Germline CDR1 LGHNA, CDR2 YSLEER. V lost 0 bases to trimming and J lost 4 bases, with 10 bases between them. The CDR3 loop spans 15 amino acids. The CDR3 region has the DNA TGCGCCAGCAGCCAAGATCGGAAGAGTTACAATGAGCAGTTCTTC. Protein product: CASSQDRKSYNEQFF.

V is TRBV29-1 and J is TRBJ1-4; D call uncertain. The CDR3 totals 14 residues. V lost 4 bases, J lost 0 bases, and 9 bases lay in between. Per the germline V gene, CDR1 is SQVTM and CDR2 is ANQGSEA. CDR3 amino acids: CSVGVSATNEKLFF. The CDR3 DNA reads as TGCAGCGTTGGTGTGAGTGCAACTAATGAAAAACTGTTTTTT.

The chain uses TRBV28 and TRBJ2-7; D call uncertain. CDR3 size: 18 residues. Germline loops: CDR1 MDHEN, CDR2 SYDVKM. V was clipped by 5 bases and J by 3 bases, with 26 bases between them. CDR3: CASSAIVNRGPEYYEQYF. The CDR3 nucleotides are TGTGCCAGCAGTGCCATCGTAAACCGCGGTCCCGAGTACTACGAGCAGTACTTC.

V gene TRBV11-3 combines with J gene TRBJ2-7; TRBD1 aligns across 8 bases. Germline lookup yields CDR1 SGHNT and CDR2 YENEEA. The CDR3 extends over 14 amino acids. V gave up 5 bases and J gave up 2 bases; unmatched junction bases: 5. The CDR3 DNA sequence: TGTGCCAGCAGCCCCGGGACAGGTCCCTACGAGCAGTACTTC. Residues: CASSPGTGPYEQYF. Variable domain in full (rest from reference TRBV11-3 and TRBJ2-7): EAGVVQSPRYKIIEKKQPVAFWCNPISGHNTLYWYLQNLGQGPELLIRYENEEAVDDSQLPKDRFSAERLKGVDSTLKIQPAELGDSAVYLCASSPGTGPYEQYFGPGTRLTVT.

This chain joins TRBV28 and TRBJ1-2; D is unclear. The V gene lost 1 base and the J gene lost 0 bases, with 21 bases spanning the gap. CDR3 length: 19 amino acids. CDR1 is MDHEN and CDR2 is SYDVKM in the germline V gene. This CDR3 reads CASSLFALSPQSPNYGYTF. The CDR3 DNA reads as TGTGCCAGCAGTTTATTCGCCCTTAGCCCACAGTCTCCTAACTATGGCTACACCTTC.

The CDR3 region is CASSLEGQGTQYF. Here the CDR3 DNA reads TGCGCCAGCAGCTTGGAGGGGCAGGGGACCCAGTACTTC. The chain carries TRBV5-1 and TRBJ2-5; D might be TRBD1 (5 bases). V lost 0 bases, J lost 7 bases, and 10 bases lay in between. CDR3 size: 13 residues. The germline V gene has CDR1 SGHRS and CDR2 YFSETQ.

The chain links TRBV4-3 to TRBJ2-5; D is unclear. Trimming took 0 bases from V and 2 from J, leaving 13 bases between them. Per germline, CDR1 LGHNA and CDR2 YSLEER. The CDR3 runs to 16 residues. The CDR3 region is CASSQEEEAPQETQYF. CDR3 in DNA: TGCGCCAGCAGCCAAGAGGAAGAGGCTCCGCAAGAGACCCAGTACTTC.

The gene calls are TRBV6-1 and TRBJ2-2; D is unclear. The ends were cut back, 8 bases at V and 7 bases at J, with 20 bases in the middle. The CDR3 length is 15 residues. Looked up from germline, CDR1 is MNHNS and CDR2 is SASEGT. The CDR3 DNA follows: TGTGCCAGCGACGCCGGTAGCTGGGTGGGCGGGGAGCTGTTTTTT. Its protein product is CASDAGSWVGGELFF.

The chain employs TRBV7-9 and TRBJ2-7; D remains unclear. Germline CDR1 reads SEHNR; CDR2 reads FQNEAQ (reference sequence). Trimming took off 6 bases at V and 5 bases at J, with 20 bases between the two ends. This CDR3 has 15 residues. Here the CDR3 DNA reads TGTGCCAGCAGTCAAACCGGCCTCGTGGCGGACGAGCAGTACTTC. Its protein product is CASSQTGLVADEQYF.

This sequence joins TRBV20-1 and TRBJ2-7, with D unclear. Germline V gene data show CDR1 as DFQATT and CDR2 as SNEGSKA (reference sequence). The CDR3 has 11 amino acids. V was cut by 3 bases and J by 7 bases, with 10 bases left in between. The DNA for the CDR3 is TGCAGTGCTAGGAATCTCTCGGAGCAGTACTTC. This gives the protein CSARNLSEQYF.

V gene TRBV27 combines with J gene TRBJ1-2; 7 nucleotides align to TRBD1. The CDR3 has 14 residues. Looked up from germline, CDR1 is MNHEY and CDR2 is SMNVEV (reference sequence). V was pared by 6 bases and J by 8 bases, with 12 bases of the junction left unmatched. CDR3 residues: CASSLWGTEFGYTF. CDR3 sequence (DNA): TGTGCCAGCAGCTTGTGGGGGACAGAGTTCGGCTACACCTTC.

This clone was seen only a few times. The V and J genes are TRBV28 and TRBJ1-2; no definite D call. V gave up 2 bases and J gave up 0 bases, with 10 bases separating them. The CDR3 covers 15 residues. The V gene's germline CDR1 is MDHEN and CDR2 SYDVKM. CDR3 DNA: TGTGCCAGCAGTTTAGTCACGGAGGCTAACTATGGCTACACCTTC. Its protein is CASSLVTEANYGYTF.

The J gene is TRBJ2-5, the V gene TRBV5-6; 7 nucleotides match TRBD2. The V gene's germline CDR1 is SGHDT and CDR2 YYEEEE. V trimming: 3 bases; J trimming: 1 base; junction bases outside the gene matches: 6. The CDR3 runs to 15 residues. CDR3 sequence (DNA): TGTGCCAGCAGCTCGGGGGGTTATGTCCAAGAGACCCAGTACTTC. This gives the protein CASSSGGYVQETQYF.

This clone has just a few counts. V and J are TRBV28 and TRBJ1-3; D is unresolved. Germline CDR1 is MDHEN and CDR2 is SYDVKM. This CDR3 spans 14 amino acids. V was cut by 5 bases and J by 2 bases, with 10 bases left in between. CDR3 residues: CASSTGRAGNTIYF. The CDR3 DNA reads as TGTGCCAGCAGTACCGGACGGGCTGGAAACACCATATATTTT.

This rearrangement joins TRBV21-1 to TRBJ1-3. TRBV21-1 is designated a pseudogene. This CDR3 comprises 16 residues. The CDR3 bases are TGTGCCAGCTTTAAGGGGAGGTTGAGCTCTGGAAACACCATATATTTT. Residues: CASFKGRLSSGNTIYF.

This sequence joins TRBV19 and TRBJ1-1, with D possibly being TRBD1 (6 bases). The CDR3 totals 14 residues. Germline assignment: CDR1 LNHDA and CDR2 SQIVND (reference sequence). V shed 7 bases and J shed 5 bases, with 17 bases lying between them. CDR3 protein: CASNDNRVETEAFF. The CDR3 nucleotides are TGTGCCAGTAACGACAACAGGGTAGAAACTGAAGCTTTCTTT.

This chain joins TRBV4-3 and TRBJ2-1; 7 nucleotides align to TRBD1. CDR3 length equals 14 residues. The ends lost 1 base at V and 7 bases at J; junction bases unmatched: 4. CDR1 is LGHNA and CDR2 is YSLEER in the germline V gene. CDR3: CASSQVSRGNEQFF. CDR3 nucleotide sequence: TGCGCCAGCAGCCAAGTCTCCAGGGGGAATGAGCAGTTCTTC.

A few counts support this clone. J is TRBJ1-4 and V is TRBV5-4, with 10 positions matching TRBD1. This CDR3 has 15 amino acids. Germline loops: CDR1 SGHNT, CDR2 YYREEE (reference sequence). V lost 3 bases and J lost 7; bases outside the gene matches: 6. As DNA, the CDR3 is TGTGCCAGCAGCTCGACAGGGGGCGCAGGTGAAAAACTGTTTTTT. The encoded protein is CASSSTGGAGEKLFF.

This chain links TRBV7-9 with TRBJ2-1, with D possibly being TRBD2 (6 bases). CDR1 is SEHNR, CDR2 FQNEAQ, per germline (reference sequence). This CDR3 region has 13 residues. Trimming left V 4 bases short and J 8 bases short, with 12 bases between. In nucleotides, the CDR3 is TGTGCCAGCAGCTCATCACCGGGGGATGAGCAGTTCTTC. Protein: CASSSSPGDEQFF.

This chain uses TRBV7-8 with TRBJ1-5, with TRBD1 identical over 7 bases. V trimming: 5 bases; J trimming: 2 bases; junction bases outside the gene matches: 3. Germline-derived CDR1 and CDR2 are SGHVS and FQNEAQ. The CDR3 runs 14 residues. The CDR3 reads CASSDTGGNQPQHF. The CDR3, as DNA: TGTGCCAGCAGCGACACAGGGGGCAATCAGCCCCAGCATTTT.

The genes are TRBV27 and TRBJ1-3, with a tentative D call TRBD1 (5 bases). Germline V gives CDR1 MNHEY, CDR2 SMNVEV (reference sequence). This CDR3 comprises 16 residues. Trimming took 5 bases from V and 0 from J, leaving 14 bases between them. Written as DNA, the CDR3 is TGTGCCAGCAGTATCGCAGGGCCCTCCTCTGGAAACACCATATATTTT. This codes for CASSIAGPSSGNTIYF.